These 30 T cell receptor beta chains originate from one sample sequenced in a study of cytomegalovirus exposure and HLA in healthy donors. In the PCR, 60 Vbeta and 13 Jbeta primers were used. The table came from immunoSEQ multiplex PCR; TCRdb's copy has only in-frame clones and leaves some out. The sample has 250,000 to 350,000 clones, 75% to 85% seen once. The sample consisted of PBMCs. The receptors stem from a girl aged 2-10 years in good health and CMV-seronegative.

The count of this clone is one. The genes are TRBV19 and TRBJ1-2; TRBD1 matches at 9 bases. V was clipped by 5 bases and J by 6 bases; unmatched bases: 10. The CDR3 has 15 residues. Germline assignment: CDR1 LNHDA and CDR2 SQIVND (reference sequence). CDR3 amino acids: CASSLWDRQGDGYTF. Here the CDR3 DNA reads TGTGCCAGTAGTCTGTGGGATAGACAGGGGGATGGCTACACCTTC.

The CDR3 region has the DNA TGTGCCAGCAGCTTAGAGGGAGAGGGGGAAGCCTCTCGAGGAAGACTGTTTTTT. Its translation: CASSLEGEGEASRGRLFF. This sequence joins TRBV7-9 and TRBJ1-4, with D perhaps TRBD1 (6 bases). V shed 1 base and J shed 13 bases, with 28 bases lying between them. The CDR3 is 18 amino acids. Germline values: CDR1 SEHNR, CDR2 FQNEAQ (reference sequence).

CDR3 nucleotide sequence: TGTGCCTGGTCTTACTCTGGAAACACCATATATTTT. It specifies CAWSYSGNTIYF. The V call is TRBV30, the J call TRBJ1-3; D unclear. The CDR3 contains 12 residues. The germline V and J ends were trimmed by 5 bases and 0 bases, with 5 bases remaining between them. The germline gives CDR1 GTSNPN, CDR2 SVGIG (reference sequence).

V is TRBV2 and J is TRBJ2-2, with TRBD2 identical over 8 bases. Per the germline V gene, CDR1 is SNHLY and CDR2 is FYNNEI. Trimming at V came to 0 bases and at J to 3 bases, leaving 21 bases not matched to a gene. This CDR3 contains 22 residues. In DNA form, the CDR3 reads TGTGCCAGCAGTGAAGCGCACGCGGGGGGTGTTGTAAGTGGGGTCGACACCGGGGAGCTGTTTTTT. It encodes CASSEAHAGGVVSGVDTGELFF. Full variable domain (remainder filled in from reference TRBV2 and TRBJ2-2): EPEVTQTPSHQVTQMGQEVILRCVPISNHLYFYWYRQILGQKVEFLVSFYNNEISEKSEIFDDQFSVERPDGSNFTLKIRSTKLEDSAMYFCASSEAHAGGVVSGVDTGELFFGEGSRLTVL.

V and J are TRBV5-1 and TRBJ1-5; 12 bases agree with TRBD1. V gave up 3 bases and J gave up 8 bases; unmatched junction bases: 6. Germline CDR1 reads SGHRS; CDR2 reads YFSETQ. The CDR3 covers 15 residues. The CDR3 here is CASSYGDRGLEPQHF. CDR3 in DNA: TGCGCCAGCAGCTATGGGGACAGGGGGCTGGAGCCCCAGCATTTT.

Notes on this clone: One end of the junction fails to match germline, which may point to a read error. The chain links TRBV7-9 to TRBJ2-7; 12 bases align to TRBD1. The CDR3 is made up of 17 amino acids. Germline assignment: CDR1 SEHNR and CDR2 FQNEAQ (reference sequence). CDR3 in DNA: TGTTCCAGCGTCCGGGACAGGGGGCGCCCCCCATCCTACGAGCAGTACTTC. As protein: CSSVRDRGRPPSYEQYF.

V usage is TRBV5-1 and J usage is TRBJ1-1; weak D call: TRBD1 (5 bases). Germline CDR1 reads SGHRS; CDR2 reads YFSETQ. The length of the CDR3 is 14 residues. Trimming pared 0 bases from V and 3 bases from J, leaving 9 bases between. The CDR3 region has the DNA TGCGCCAGCAGCTTGGAGGGGAGGGACACTGAAGCTTTCTTT. It codes for CASSLEGRDTEAFF.

The CDR3 bases are TGTGCCAGCAGTGAAGTGGGGACAGGGTTGCCGTATTTT. It translates to CASSEVGTGLPYF. The rearrangement uses TRBV6-4 and TRBJ2-3; TRBD1 aligns across 9 bases. CDR3 length: 13 residues. Germline V gene data show CDR1 as MRHNA and CDR2 as SNTAGT. V lost 3 bases, J lost 14 bases, and 9 bases stayed unmatched.

This chain uses TRBV7-9 with TRBJ2-1; 10 bases fit TRBD2. The germline gives CDR1 SEHNR, CDR2 FQNEAQ (reference sequence). With 5 bases clipped from V and 2 bases from J, the junction kept 6 bases outside the gene matches. This CDR3 has 16 residues. The CDR3 region has the DNA TGTGCCAGCAGCCCGAGCGGGGGGGGGACCTACAATGAGCAGTTCTTC. This translates into CASSPSGGGTYNEQFF.

The chain carries TRBV5-6 and TRBJ2-5; 7 bases align to TRBD2. Germline-derived CDR1 and CDR2 are SGHDT and YYEEEE. The CDR3 totals 17 residues. The trim removed 6 bases at V and 2 bases at J, leaving 16 bases unmatched. The CDR3, as DNA: TGTGCCAGCACCCCCCGAGCTAGCGGAAGATTACAAGAGACCCAGTACTTC. Its protein product is CASTPRASGRLQETQYF.

This rearrangement joins TRBV19 to TRBJ1-1; D is uncertain. The CDR3 is made up of 12 amino acids. Trimming cost V 5 bases and J 5 bases, with 9 bases left between them. In germline, CDR1 is LNHDA, CDR2 SQIVND (reference sequence). CDR3 residues: CASSHRRTEAFF. The CDR3 region has the DNA TGTGCCAGTAGTCACAGACGGACTGAAGCTTTCTTT.

This rearrangement joins TRBV7-9 to TRBJ2-2; 11 nucleotides line up with TRBD1. With V trimmed by 5 bases and J by 0 bases, 2 bases remained unmatched. The germline gives CDR1 SEHNR, CDR2 FQNEAQ (reference sequence). The CDR3 contains 16 residues. Here the CDR3 reads CASSLDRGPNTGELFF. The CDR3 bases are TGTGCCAGCAGCCTGGACAGGGGGCCGAACACCGGGGAGCTGTTTTTT.

The chain employs TRBV27 and TRBJ2-1; TRBD1 matches at 8 bases. The ends lost 5 bases at V and 7 bases at J; junction bases unmatched: 7. The CDR3 length is 14 residues. Germline CDR1 and CDR2: MNHEY and SMNVEV (reference sequence). CDR3 coding DNA: TGTGCCAGCAGTATCAGGGGGCGCATAAATGAGCAGTTCTTC. It codes for CASSIRGRINEQFF.

The V call is TRBV19, the J call TRBJ2-3; 13 bases are a match to TRBD2. In germline, CDR1 is LNHDA, CDR2 SQIVND (reference sequence). The CDR3 is 15 amino acids. Trimming cost V 5 bases and J 7 bases; bases outside gene matches: 6. This CDR3 is CASSGGTSGANTQYF. The CDR3 DNA follows: TGTGCCAGTAGTGGTGGGACTAGCGGGGCAAATACGCAGTATTTT.

This sequence joins TRBV5-1 and TRBJ1-4, with D unresolved. The CDR3 loop spans 15 amino acids. Germline V gene sequence: CDR1 SGHRS, CDR2 YFSETQ. Trimming removed 3 bases at V and 0 bases at J, with 9 bases between. CDR3 in amino acids: CASSSPGATNEKLFF. The CDR3 DNA sequence: TGCGCCAGCAGCTCCCCCGGGGCAACTAATGAAAAACTGTTTTTT.

The rearrangement joins TRBV28 to TRBJ1-6; possible D gene TRBD1, 6 bases. V was shortened by 4 bases and J by 11 bases, with 15 bases between the two germline ends. Germline V CDR1 and CDR2: MDHEN, SYDVKM. The CDR3 contains 14 residues. CDR3 DNA sequence: TGTGCCAGCAGTTCGGGGGGCAAACTCCCACCCCTCCACTTT. This translates into CASSSGGKLPPLHF.

The rearrangement joins TRBV7-8 to TRBJ2-5, with D maybe TRBD2 (6 bases). V shed 5 bases and J shed 5 bases, with 15 bases lying between them. The length of the CDR3 is 14 residues. Germline V CDR1 and CDR2: SGHVS, FQNEAQ. The CDR3 spells CASSPGGAGETQYF. CDR3 nucleotide sequence: TGTGCCAGCAGCCCCGGCGGGGCAGGGGAGACCCAGTACTTC.

The gene calls are TRBV7-9 and TRBJ1-2; D possibly corresponds to TRBD1 (5 bases). Per the germline V gene, CDR1 is SEHNR and CDR2 is FQNEAQ (reference sequence). The CDR3 has 16 residues. The germline V and J ends were trimmed by 4 bases and 4 bases, with 19 bases remaining between them. This CDR3 reads CASSSGLTTASYGYTF. CDR3 nucleotides: TGTGCCAGCAGCTCGGGACTCACCACTGCCAGCTATGGCTACACCTTC.

The chain employs TRBV7-3 and TRBJ2-1, with 8 bases fitting TRBD1. The junction had 2 bases not matched to a gene; V was cut back by 4 bases and J by 6 bases. Germline CDR1 is SGHTA and CDR2 is FQGTGA. CDR3 size: 13 residues. The CDR3 sequence: CASSWTGSNEQFF. CDR3 sequence (DNA): TGTGCCAGCAGCTGGACAGGGTCCAATGAGCAGTTCTTC.

This clone appeared a single time. V usage is TRBV30 and J usage is TRBJ1-2; maybe TRBD1 (5 bases). The CDR3 contains 12 residues. Looked up from germline, CDR1 is GTSNPN and CDR2 is SVGIG (reference sequence). V dropped 4 bases and J dropped 6 bases, with 12 bases sitting between them. As DNA, the CDR3 is TGTGCCTGGATCAGGTCAGGGCATGGCTACACCTTC. Protein product: CAWIRSGHGYTF.

Note on this clone: The junction differs from germline at one of its ends, possibly a read error. The chain combines TRBV7-9 with TRBJ1-2; TRBD1 agrees at 7 bases. Germline V gene data show CDR1 as SEHNR and CDR2 as FQNEAQ (reference sequence). CDR3 length: 15 residues. CDR3 sequence (DNA): TGTTCCAGCAGCTTAGCGAGGGGGCTCGGCTATGGCTACACCTTC. This translates into CSSSLARGLGYGYTF.

The chain combines TRBV7-9 with TRBJ2-7, with a weak D call TRBD2 (6 bases). This CDR3 spans 15 amino acids. The ends were cut back, 4 bases at V and 2 bases at J, with 15 bases in the middle. Germline values: CDR1 SEHNR, CDR2 FQNEAQ (reference sequence). The CDR3, as DNA: TGTGCCAGCAGCTCCGCCGGGAGAAGAGCCTACGAGCAGTACTTC. Protein: CASSSAGRRAYEQYF.

The chain joins TRBV25-1 to TRBJ2-1; D perhaps matches TRBD1 (5 bases). This CDR3 is built from 15 residues. Trimming removed 5 bases at V and 3 bases at J, with 14 bases between. The germline gives CDR1 MGHDK, CDR2 SYGVNS. CDR3 in DNA: TGTGCCAGCAGTTTGGGGCTGCGAATCTACAATGAGCAGTTCTTC. Its protein product is CASSLGLRIYNEQFF.

The rearrangement links TRBV28 to TRBJ2-7; 7 bases match TRBD1. The V segment lost 6 bases and the J segment 1 base; nucleotides outside the gene matches: 15. This CDR3 spans 17 amino acids. Per germline, CDR1 MDHEN and CDR2 SYDVKM. The CDR3 loop is CASRTDRAREESYEQYF. CDR3 nucleotide sequence: TGTGCCAGCAGGACAGACAGGGCGAGGGAAGAATCCTACGAGCAGTACTTC.

This clone occurred once. The chain is built from TRBV2 and TRBJ2-7; D is possibly TRBD1 (5 bases). CDR3 length equals 14 residues. Germline V lookup: CDR1 SNHLY, CDR2 FYNNEI. V shed 5 bases and J shed 3 bases, with 14 bases lying between them. Written as DNA, the CDR3 is TGTGCCAGCAGTTCCCGAAGGGGAATCTACGAGCAGTACTTC. As protein: CASSSRRGIYEQYF.

V is TRBV7-2 and J is TRBJ1-2, with a weak D call TRBD1 (5 bases). The germline V and J ends were trimmed by 2 bases and 8 bases, with 12 bases remaining between them. The CDR3 sequence is 13 residues long. Germline V gene sequence: CDR1 SGHTA, CDR2 FQGNSA. The DNA for the CDR3 is TGTGCCAGCAGCTTAAGGGACTCTGGAGGCTACACCTTC. Its translation is CASSLRDSGGYTF.

The J gene is TRBJ1-5, the V gene TRBV28; no reliable D call. From germline, CDR1 is MDHEN and CDR2 SYDVKM. The CDR3 extends over 14 amino acids. The V gene lost 5 bases and the J gene lost 10 bases, with 18 bases spanning the gap. CDR3 amino acids: CASSLIPSREPQHF. CDR3 sequence (DNA): TGTGCCAGCAGTCTTATCCCCTCCCGCGAACCCCAGCATTTT.

This sequence joins TRBV6-5 and TRBJ2-7; 8 positions match TRBD1. The CDR3 has 14 residues. With 5 bases clipped from V and 2 bases from J, the junction kept 5 bases outside the gene matches. The germline V gene has CDR1 MNHEY and CDR2 SVGAGI. The chain's CDR3 is CASSRQGTTYEQYF. The CDR3 nucleotides read TGTGCCAGCAGTCGACAGGGGACCACCTACGAGCAGTACTTC.

The gene calls are TRBV21-1 and TRBJ2-7; TRBD2, as called in the table, went unchecked against the DNA. TRBV21-1 is classified as a pseudogene. CDR3 length: 20 amino acids. CDR3 sequence (DNA): TGTGCCAGCAGCAAAGGGGGCCGGGAGACTAGCGGGAGCTCTTTGTACGAGCAGTACTTC. It codes for CASSKGGRETSGSSLYEQYF.

The chain is built from TRBV4-1 and TRBJ1-3; D remains unclear. V lost 1 base and J 8 bases, leaving 9 bases between the germline ends. This CDR3 comprises 13 residues. Per germline, CDR1 MGHRA and CDR2 YSYEKL. DNA of the CDR3: TGCGCCAGCAGCCAAGGGCAGGAAGACACCATATATTTT. Its translation: CASSQGQEDTIYF.